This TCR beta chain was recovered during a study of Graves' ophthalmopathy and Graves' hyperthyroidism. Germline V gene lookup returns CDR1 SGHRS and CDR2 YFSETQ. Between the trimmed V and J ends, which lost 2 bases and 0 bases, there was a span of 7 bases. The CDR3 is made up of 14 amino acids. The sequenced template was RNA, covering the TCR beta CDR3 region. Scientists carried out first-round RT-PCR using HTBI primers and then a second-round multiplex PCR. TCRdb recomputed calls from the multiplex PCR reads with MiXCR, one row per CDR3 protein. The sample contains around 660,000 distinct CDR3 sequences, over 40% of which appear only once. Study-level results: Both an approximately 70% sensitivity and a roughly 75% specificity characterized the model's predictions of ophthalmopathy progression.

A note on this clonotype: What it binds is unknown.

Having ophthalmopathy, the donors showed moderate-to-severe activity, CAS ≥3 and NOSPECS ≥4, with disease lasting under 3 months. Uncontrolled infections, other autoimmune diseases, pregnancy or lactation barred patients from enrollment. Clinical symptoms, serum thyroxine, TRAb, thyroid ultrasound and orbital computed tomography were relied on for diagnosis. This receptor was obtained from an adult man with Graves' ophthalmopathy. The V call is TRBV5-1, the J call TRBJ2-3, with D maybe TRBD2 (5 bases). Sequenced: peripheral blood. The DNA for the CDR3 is TGCGCCAGCAGCTTAGGGAGTAGCACAGATACGCAGTATTTT. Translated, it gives CASSLGSSTDTQYF.